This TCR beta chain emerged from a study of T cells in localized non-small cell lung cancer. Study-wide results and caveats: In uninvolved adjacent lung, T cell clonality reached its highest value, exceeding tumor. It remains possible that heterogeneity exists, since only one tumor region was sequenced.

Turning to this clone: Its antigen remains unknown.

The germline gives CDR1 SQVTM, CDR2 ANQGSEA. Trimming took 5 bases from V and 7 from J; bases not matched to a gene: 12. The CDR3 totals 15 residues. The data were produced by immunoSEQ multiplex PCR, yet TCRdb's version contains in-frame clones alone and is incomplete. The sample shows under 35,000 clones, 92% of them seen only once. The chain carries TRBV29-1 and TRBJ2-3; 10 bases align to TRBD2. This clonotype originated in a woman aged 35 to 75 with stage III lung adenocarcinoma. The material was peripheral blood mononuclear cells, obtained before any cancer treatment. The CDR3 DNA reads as TGCAGCGTTCTTAGAAAGCGGGGGGGCCCAAATACGCAGTATTTT. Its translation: CSVLRKRGGPNTQYF.